This note documents a single T cell receptor beta chain sequence. Its antigen is not identified. This entry is derived from a study of shared clonotypes between healthy human individuals. The study's findings and limits: In general, naive subsets displayed greater estimated richness than memory subsets did. Tissues were not sampled, only blood, and their repertoires likely differ. Against clonotypes common to all four donors, non-shared ones had lower generation probabilities.

The method was immunoSEQ multiplex PCR; TCRdb's version includes in-frame clones alone and lacks a portion of them. The sample shows about 1 million clones, around 74% of them seen only once. CDR1 MGHRA and CDR2 YSYEKL come from the germline V gene. CDR3 length equals 17 residues. V lost 1 base to trimming and J lost 6 bases, with 19 bases between them. The source is a man between 18 and 29 years old in good health. Sequenced input: memory CD4+ T cells sorted from blood. Stated subset: CD45RA-negative fraction. The chain uses TRBV4-1 and TRBJ2-1, with D maybe TRBD1 (6 bases). DNA for the CDR3: TGCGCCAGCAGCCAAGGTACAGGGCGGGTCCCGGGCAATGAGCAGTTCTTC. Translated, it gives CASSQGTGRVPGNEQFF.